This is a list of T cell receptor beta chains from one sample in a study of blood T cell repertoires in COVID-19. Repertoires were generated with immunoSEQ multiplex PCR, while TCRdb's copy carries only in-frame clones and drops some. The table includes about 150,000 clones, roughly 85% detected once. Material: PBMCs or T cells enriched from blood (not recorded which). Source of these receptors: a man aged 50-60 years who had recovered from COVID-19. Both conserved end residues are part of each CDR3. The D gene is left open where the match is weak. Clone sizes are given selectively: once, few, many, or a class where the clone is expanded.

clone size: .; V gene: TRBV4-3; D gene: .; J gene: TRBJ2-4; CDR3 protein: CASSQDPTEGGKNIQYF; CDR3 DNA: TGCGCCAGCAGCCAAGACCCGACCGAAGGAGGCAAAAACATTCAGTACTTC
clone size: once; V gene: TRBV19; D gene: .; J gene: TRBJ1-1; CDR3 protein: CASSIGGGSTEAFF; CDR3 DNA: TGTGCCAGTAGTATAGGAGGAGGAAGCACTGAAGCTTTCTTT
clone size: .; V gene: TRBV2; D gene: TRBD1; J gene: TRBJ1-5; CDR3 protein: CASSEGQESPISNQPQHF; CDR3 DNA: TGTGCCAGCAGTGAGGGACAGGAATCTCCAATAAGCAATCAGCCCCAGCATTTT
clone size: .; V gene: TRBV7-4; D gene: .; J gene: TRBJ2-7; CDR3 protein: CASSQPIRDFSYEQYF; CDR3 DNA: TGTGCCAGCAGTCAACCCATCCGGGACTTTTCCTACGAGCAGTACTTC
clone size: .; V gene: TRBV28; D gene: .; J gene: TRBJ2-5; CDR3 protein: CASNSAEETQYF; CDR3 DNA: TGTGCCAGCAATTCGGCGGAAGAGACCCAGTACTTC
clone size: .; V gene: TRBV3-1/TRBV3-2; D gene: .; J gene: TRBJ1-5; CDR3 protein: CASSQGRRRNQPQHF; CDR3 DNA: TGTGCCAGCAGCCAAGGCCGGCGGCGCAATCAGCCCCAGCATTTT
clone size: once; V gene: TRBV5-1; D gene: TRBD1; J gene: TRBJ1-2; CDR3 protein: CASSLEGGGYGYTF; CDR3 DNA: TGCGCCAGCAGCTTGGAAGGGGGCGGCTATGGCTACACCTTC
clone size: .; V gene: TRBV11-2; D gene: .; J gene: TRBJ2-4; CDR3 protein: CASSLDSHQGTLGNIQYF; CDR3 DNA: TGTGCCAGCAGCTTAGATTCTCATCAGGGGACGCTCGGGAACATTCAGTACTTC
clone size: .; V gene: TRBV6-5; D gene: TRBD1; J gene: TRBJ1-2; CDR3 protein: CASRTGTGGGYTF; CDR3 DNA: TGTGCCAGCAGAACCGGGACAGGGGGCGGCTACACCTTC
clone size: .; V gene: TRBV4-3; D gene: TRBD1; J gene: TRBJ1-2; CDR3 protein: CASSQAGTGTDWGYTF; CDR3 DNA: TGCGCCAGCAGCCAAGCGGGGACAGGGACTGATTGGGGCTACACCTTC
clone size: .; V gene: TRBV6-2/TRBV6-3; D gene: .; J gene: TRBJ1-5; CDR3 protein: CASSSQDRRGSNQPQHF; CDR3 DNA: TGTGCCAGCAGTTCGCAAGACAGGCGCGGGAGCAATCAGCCCCAGCATTTT
clone size: .; V gene: TRBV27; D gene: TRBD1; J gene: TRBJ1-1; CDR3 protein: CASSRRQGPSLTEAFF; CDR3 DNA: TGTGCCAGCAGTCGCCGACAGGGGCCCTCGTTGACTGAAGCTTTCTTT
clone size: .; V gene: TRBV19; D gene: TRBD1; J gene: TRBJ2-6; CDR3 protein: CATTGVSGANVLTF; CDR3 DNA: TGTGCCACAACAGGGGTCTCTGGGGCCAACGTCCTGACTTTC
clone size: .; V gene: TRBV2; D gene: TRBD2; J gene: TRBJ2-5; CDR3 protein: CASSPVTSGGGETQYF; CDR3 DNA: TGTGCCAGCAGTCCCGTGACTAGCGGAGGGGGAGAGACCCAGTACTTC
clone size: .; V gene: TRBV11-2; D gene: TRBD1; J gene: TRBJ1-2; CDR3 protein: CASSPLDRLLNYGYTF; CDR3 DNA: TGTGCCAGCAGCCCCTTGGACAGGCTCCTGAACTATGGCTACACCTTC
clone size: .; V gene: TRBV4-1; D gene: .; J gene: TRBJ1-3; CDR3 protein: CASSLGADSGNTIYF; CDR3 DNA: TGCGCCAGCAGCCTAGGGGCTGACTCTGGAAACACCATATATTTT
clone size: .; V gene: TRBV3-1/TRBV3-2; D gene: TRBD1; J gene: TRBJ1-2; CDR3 protein: CASSPQQGEDYTF; CDR3 DNA: TGTGCCAGCAGCCCTCAACAGGGGGAGGACTACACCTTC
clone size: .; V gene: TRBV15; D gene: TRBD1; J gene: TRBJ2-5; CDR3 protein: CATSRGSSYGTGVETQYF; CDR3 DNA: TGTGCCACCAGCAGAGGGTCCTCATACGGGACAGGGGTAGAGACCCAGTACTTC
clone size: once; V gene: TRBV18; D gene: .; J gene: TRBJ1-1; CDR3 protein: CASSPKTNTEAFF; CDR3 DNA: TGTGCCAGCTCACCAAAGACAAACACTGAAGCTTTCTTT
clone size: .; V gene: TRBV5-1; D gene: TRBD1; J gene: TRBJ2-5; CDR3 protein: CASSGQGGFQETQYF; CDR3 DNA: TGCGCCAGCAGCGGACAGGGCGGCTTCCAAGAGACCCAGTACTTC
clone size: once; V gene: TRBV7-9; D gene: .; J gene: TRBJ1-2; CDR3 protein: CASSLDLSGDGYTF; CDR3 DNA: TGTGCCAGCAGCTTAGATTTGTCAGGGGATGGCTACACCTTC
clone size: .; V gene: TRBV7-9; D gene: .; J gene: TRBJ2-7; CDR3 protein: CASSLEDRDIFYEQYF; CDR3 DNA: TGTGCCAGCAGCTTAGAGGATCGGGACATCTTCTACGAGCAGTACTTC
clone size: once; V gene: TRBV20-1; D gene: .; J gene: TRBJ2-1; CDR3 protein: CSASRGNSYNEQFF; CDR3 DNA: TGCAGTGCTAGTCGGGGGAACTCCTACAATGAGCAGTTCTTC
clone size: .; V gene: TRBV4-3; D gene: TRBD2; J gene: TRBJ2-1; CDR3 protein: CASSQGRLAGRSFF; CDR3 DNA: TGCGCCAGCAGCCAAGGCCGCCTAGCGGGGAGGTCGTTCTTC
clone size: few; V gene: TRBV3-1/TRBV3-2; D gene: .; J gene: TRBJ1-4; CDR3 protein: CASSPSPTGYNEKLFF; CDR3 DNA: TGTGCCAGCAGCCCATCTCCGACAGGCTATAATGAAAAACTGTTTTTT
clone size: .; V gene: TRBV7-2; D gene: TRBD2; J gene: TRBJ2-3; CDR3 protein: CASSLQPGRGAGTQYF; CDR3 DNA: TGTGCCAGCAGCTTACAACCCGGGAGGGGAGCAGGTACGCAGTATTTT
clone size: once; V gene: TRBV4-1; D gene: .; J gene: TRBJ1-2; CDR3 protein: CASSQGQIVGGYTF; CDR3 DNA: TGCGCCAGCAGCCAAGGACAGATTGTAGGTGGCTACACCTTC
clone size: .; V gene: TRBV6-2/TRBV6-3; D gene: .; J gene: TRBJ2-3; CDR3 protein: CASSWTRSTDTQYF; CDR3 DNA: TGTGCCAGCAGTTGGACAAGGAGCACAGATACGCAGTATTTT
clone size: .; V gene: TRBV7-2; D gene: .; J gene: TRBJ2-5; CDR3 protein: CASSRGQWETQYF; CDR3 DNA: TGTGCCAGCAGCCGAGGACAGTGGGAGACCCAGTACTTC
clone size: .; V gene: TRBV7-2; D gene: .; J gene: TRBJ2-2; CDR3 protein: CASSSRTTGELFF; CDR3 DNA: TGTGCCAGCAGCTCGAGGACCACCGGGGAGCTATTTTTT
clone size: .; V gene: TRBV7-2; D gene: TRBD1; J gene: TRBJ1-5; CDR3 protein: CASSQDRAQPQHF; CDR3 DNA: TGTGCCAGCAGCCAGGACAGGGCCCAGCCCCAGCATTTT
clone size: .; V gene: TRBV28; D gene: .; J gene: TRBJ2-5; CDR3 protein: CASSPGGQPGAQYF; CDR3 DNA: TGTGCCAGCAGTCCCGGCGGACAGCCTGGGGCCCAGTACTTC
clone size: .; V gene: TRBV30; D gene: .; J gene: TRBJ2-7; CDR3 protein: CAWSVGGRPYEQYF; CDR3 DNA: TGTGCCTGGAGTGTTGGAGGGCGTCCCTACGAGCAGTACTTC
clone size: .; V gene: TRBV5-5; D gene: .; J gene: TRBJ1-1; CDR3 protein: CASSPERHSSEAFF; CDR3 DNA: TGTGCCAGCAGCCCAGAAAGACATTCTTCTGAAGCTTTCTTT
clone size: .; V gene: TRBV24-1; D gene: TRBD2; J gene: TRBJ2-3; CDR3 protein: CATSDRTSPTDTQYF; CDR3 DNA: TGTGCCACCAGTGACCGGACTAGCCCCACAGATACGCAGTATTTT
clone size: .; V gene: TRBV6-5; D gene: .; J gene: TRBJ1-2; CDR3 protein: CASRVLGFDGGYTF; CDR3 DNA: TGTGCCAGCAGGGTACTGGGCTTTGATGGAGGCTACACCTTC
clone size: few; V gene: TRBV5-5; D gene: TRBD1; J gene: TRBJ2-7; CDR3 protein: CASTPITRTGDSYEQYF; CDR3 DNA: TGTGCCAGCACCCCCATTACTAGGACAGGCGATTCCTACGAGCAGTACTTC
clone size: .; V gene: TRBV7-9; D gene: TRBD1; J gene: TRBJ1-6; CDR3 protein: CASSPGQPNSPLHF; CDR3 DNA: TGTGCCAGCAGCCCGGGACAGCCCAATTCACCCCTCCACTTT
clone size: few; V gene: TRBV4-3; D gene: TRBD2; J gene: TRBJ2-1; CDR3 protein: CASSHQGGAYNEQFF; CDR3 DNA: TGCGCCAGCAGCCATCAGGGAGGGGCCTACAATGAGCAGTTCTTC
clone size: .; V gene: TRBV3-1/TRBV3-2; D gene: TRBD2; J gene: TRBJ2-7; CDR3 protein: CASSLRLAGSYEQYF; CDR3 DNA: TGTGCCAGCAGCCTTCGACTAGCGGGGTCCTACGAGCAGTACTTC
clone size: .; V gene: TRBV11-3; D gene: .; J gene: TRBJ2-5; CDR3 protein: CASSLESETQYF; CDR3 DNA: TGTGCCAGCAGCTTAGAGAGTGAGACCCAGTACTTC
clone size: .; V gene: TRBV28; D gene: .; J gene: TRBJ1-4; CDR3 protein: CASSLEVEKLFF; CDR3 DNA: TGTGCCAGCAGTCTTGAGGTGGAAAAACTGTTTTTT